This T cell receptor (beta chain) was observed in a study of T-cell memory formation after mild COVID-19. Overall study: Largely donor-specific sequence clusters came from two donors. Study findings and constraints: Clones which contracted sat mainly in CM and EM if CD4+, and in EMRA if CD8+.

Researchers used 5'RACE with constant-segment primers to make TCR alpha and TCR beta cDNA libraries that carry sample barcodes and UMIs. Using its own MiXCR run on the 5' RACE reads, TCRdb lists one record per CDR3 protein. Among about 310,000 distinct CDR3 sequences listed, roughly 21% were seen once. A note on this clonotype: Its target is unknown.

The source is a man aged 18 to 29 who had mild COVID-19 (a few samples of this study predate the infection). Cell type and time point are not known. The specimen sequenced was PBMCs or a T cell subset sorted from them (not recorded which).

The CDR3 region has the DNA TGCGCCAGCAGATCTACCCAAGACACAGATACGCAGTATTTT. Protein product: CASRSTQDTDTQYF. The chain joins TRBV10-2 to TRBJ2-3; D is undetermined. This CDR3 comprises 14 residues. Trimming pared 6 bases from V and 2 bases from J, leaving 12 bases between. CDR1 and CDR2 (germline): WSHSY, SAAADI.